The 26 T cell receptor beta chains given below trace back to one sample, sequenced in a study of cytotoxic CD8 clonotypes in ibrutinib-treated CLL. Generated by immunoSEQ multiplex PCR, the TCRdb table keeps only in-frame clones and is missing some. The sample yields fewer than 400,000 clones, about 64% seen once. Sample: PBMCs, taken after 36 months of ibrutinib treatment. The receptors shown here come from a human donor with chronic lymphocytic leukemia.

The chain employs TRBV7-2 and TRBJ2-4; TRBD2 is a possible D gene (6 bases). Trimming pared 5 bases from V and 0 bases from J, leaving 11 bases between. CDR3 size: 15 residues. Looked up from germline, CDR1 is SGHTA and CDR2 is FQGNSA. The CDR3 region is CASSQSTRAKNIQYF. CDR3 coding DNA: TGTGCCAGCAGCCAATCGACTAGAGCCAAAAACATTCAGTACTTC.

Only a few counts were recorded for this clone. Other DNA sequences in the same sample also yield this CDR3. The CDR3 loop is CASSLRGGTEAFF. In nucleotides, the CDR3 is TGTGCCAGCAGCCTCAGGGGTGGTACTGAAGCTTTCTTT. V usage is TRBV7-2 and J usage is TRBJ1-1, with a weak D call TRBD1 (6 bases). Germline V gene data show CDR1 as SGHTA and CDR2 as FQGNSA. CDR3 length: 13 residues. Trimming stripped 5 bases from V and 5 bases from J, with 12 bases between.

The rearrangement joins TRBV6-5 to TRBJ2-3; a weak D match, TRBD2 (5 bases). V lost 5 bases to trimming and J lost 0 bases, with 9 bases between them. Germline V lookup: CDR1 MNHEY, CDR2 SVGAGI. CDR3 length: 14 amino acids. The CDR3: CASSGLTSTDTQYF. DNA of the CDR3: TGTGCCAGCAGTGGACTCACTAGCACAGATACGCAGTATTTT.

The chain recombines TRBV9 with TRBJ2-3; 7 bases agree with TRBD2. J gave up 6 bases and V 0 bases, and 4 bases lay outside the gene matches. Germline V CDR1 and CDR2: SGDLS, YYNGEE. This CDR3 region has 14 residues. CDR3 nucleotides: TGTGCCAGCAGCGTAGTGGCGGGAGTGGATACGCAGTATTTT. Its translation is CASSVVAGVDTQYF.

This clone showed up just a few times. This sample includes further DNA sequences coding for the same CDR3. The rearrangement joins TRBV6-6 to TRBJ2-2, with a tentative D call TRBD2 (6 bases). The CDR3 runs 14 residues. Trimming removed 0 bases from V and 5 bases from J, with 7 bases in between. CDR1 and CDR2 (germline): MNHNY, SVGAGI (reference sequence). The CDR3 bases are TGTGCCAGCAGTTACTCACGGGGGACCGGGGAGCTGTTTTTT. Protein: CASSYSRGTGELFF.

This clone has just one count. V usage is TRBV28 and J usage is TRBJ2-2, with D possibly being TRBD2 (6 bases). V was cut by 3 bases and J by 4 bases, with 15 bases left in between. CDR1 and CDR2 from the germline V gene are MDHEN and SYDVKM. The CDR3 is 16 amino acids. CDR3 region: CASSFRGPGSTGELFF. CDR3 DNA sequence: TGTGCCAGCAGTTTCCGCGGACCCGGGAGCACCGGGGAGCTGTTTTTT.

The CDR3 DNA follows: TGTGCCAGCTCACCATCCCCAGATCAGCCCCAGCATTTT. Translation: CASSPSPDQPQHF. V gene TRBV18 combines with J gene TRBJ1-5, with no clear D. The V and J ends lost 2 bases and 5 bases respectively, with 7 bases between them. The CDR3 sequence is 13 residues long. Germline CDR1 and CDR2: KGHSH and LQKENI.

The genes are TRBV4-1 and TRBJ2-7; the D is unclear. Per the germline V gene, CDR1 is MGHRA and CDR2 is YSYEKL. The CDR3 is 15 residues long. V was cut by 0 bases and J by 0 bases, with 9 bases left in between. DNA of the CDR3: TGCGCCAGCAGCCAAGATTTACGTTACTCCTACGAGCAGTACTTC. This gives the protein CASSQDLRYSYEQYF.

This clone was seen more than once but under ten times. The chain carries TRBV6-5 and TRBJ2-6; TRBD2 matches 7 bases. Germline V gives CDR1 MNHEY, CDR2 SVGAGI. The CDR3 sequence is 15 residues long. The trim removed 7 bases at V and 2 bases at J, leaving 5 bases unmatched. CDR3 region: CASTNRGAGANVLTF. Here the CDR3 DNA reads TGTGCCAGCACCAATCGGGGGGCTGGGGCCAACGTCCTGACTTTC.

The CDR3 DNA sequence: TGTGCCAGCAGTTCCTGGACTAGGCCAGATACGCAGTATTTT. Translated, it gives CASSSWTRPDTQYF. The chain uses TRBV6-6 and TRBJ2-3; 7 bases map to TRBD2. The length of the CDR3 is 14 residues. Germline V gives CDR1 MNHNY, CDR2 SVGAGI (reference sequence). J lost 4 bases, V lost 4 bases, and 5 bases had no gene match.

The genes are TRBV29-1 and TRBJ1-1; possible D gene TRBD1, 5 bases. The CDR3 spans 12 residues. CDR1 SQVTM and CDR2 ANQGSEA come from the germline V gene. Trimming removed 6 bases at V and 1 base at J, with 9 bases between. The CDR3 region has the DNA TGCAGCGTCTATACAGGGAACACTGAAGCTTTCTTT. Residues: CSVYTGNTEAFF. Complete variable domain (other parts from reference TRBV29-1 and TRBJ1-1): SAVISQKPSRDICQRGTSLTIQCQVDSQVTMMFWYRQQPGQSLTLIATANQGSEATYESGFVIDKFPISRPNLTFSTLTVSNMSPEDSSIYLCSVYTGNTEAFFGQGTRLTVV.

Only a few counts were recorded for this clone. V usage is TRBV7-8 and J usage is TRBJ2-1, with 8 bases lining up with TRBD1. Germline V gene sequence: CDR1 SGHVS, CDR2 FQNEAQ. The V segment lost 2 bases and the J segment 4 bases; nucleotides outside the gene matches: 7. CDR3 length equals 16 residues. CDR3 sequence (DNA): TGTGCCAGCAGCTTAACGGCAGGGGGCTTGTACAATGAGCAGTTCTTC. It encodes CASSLTAGGLYNEQFF.

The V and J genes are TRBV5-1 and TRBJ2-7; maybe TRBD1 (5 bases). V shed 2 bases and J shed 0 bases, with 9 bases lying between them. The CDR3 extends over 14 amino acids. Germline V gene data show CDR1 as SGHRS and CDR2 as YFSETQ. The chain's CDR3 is CASSLQVFSYEQYF. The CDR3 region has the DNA TGCGCCAGCAGCTTACAGGTTTTCTCCTACGAGCAGTACTTC.

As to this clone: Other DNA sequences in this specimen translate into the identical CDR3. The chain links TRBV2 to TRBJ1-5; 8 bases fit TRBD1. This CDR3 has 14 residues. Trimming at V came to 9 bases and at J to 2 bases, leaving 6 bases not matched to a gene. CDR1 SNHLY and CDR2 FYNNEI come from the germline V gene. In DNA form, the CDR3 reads TGTGCCAGTTCGCCGGGACAGGGCAATCAGCCCCAGCATTTT. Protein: CASSPGQGNQPQHF.

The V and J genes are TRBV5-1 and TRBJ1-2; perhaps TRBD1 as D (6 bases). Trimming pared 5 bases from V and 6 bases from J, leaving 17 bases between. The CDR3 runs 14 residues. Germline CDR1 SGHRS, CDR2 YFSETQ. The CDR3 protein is CASRQGSGMNGYTF. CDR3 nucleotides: TGCGCCAGCAGACAGGGCTCGGGAATGAATGGCTACACCTTC.

The CDR3 sequence is CASGLDEQYF. Written as DNA, the CDR3 is TGTGCCAGCGGGCTTGACGAGCAGTACTTC. The chain uses TRBV6-6 and TRBJ2-7; D gene unclear. Germline CDR1 reads MNHNY; CDR2 reads SVGAGI (reference sequence). V lost 8 bases, J lost 5 bases, and 7 bases lay in between. There are 10 residues in the CDR3.

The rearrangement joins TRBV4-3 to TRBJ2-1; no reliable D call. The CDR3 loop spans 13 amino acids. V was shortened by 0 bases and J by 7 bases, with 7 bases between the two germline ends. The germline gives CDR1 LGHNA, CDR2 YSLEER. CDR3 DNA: TGCGCCAGCAGCCAAGATCTCGAGAATGAGCAGTTCTTC. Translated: CASSQDLENEQFF.

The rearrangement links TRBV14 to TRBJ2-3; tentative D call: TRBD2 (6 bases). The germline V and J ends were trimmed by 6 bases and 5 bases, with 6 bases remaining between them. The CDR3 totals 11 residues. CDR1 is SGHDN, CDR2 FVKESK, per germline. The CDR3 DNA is TGTGCCAGCAGGGGGGGAGATACGCAGTATTTT. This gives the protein CASRGGDTQYF.

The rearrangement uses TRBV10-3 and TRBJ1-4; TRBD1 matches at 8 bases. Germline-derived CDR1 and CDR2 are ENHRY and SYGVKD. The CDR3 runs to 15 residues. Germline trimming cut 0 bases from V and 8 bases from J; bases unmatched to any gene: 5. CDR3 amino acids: CAISESRQGQEKLFF. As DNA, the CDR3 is TGTGCCATCAGTGAGTCGAGACAGGGGCAAGAAAAACTGTTTTTT.

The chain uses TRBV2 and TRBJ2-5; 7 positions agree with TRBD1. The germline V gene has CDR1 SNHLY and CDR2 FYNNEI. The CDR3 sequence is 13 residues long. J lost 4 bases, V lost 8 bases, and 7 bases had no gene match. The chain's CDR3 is CASGHYRGETQYF. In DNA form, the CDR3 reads TGTGCCAGCGGCCACTACAGGGGAGAGACCCAGTACTTC.

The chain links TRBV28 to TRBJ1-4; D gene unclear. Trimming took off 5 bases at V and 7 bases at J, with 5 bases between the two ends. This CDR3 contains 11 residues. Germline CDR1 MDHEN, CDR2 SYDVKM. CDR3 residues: CASSRLEKLFF. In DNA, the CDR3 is TGTGCCAGCAGTCGTCTTGAAAAACTGTTTTTT.

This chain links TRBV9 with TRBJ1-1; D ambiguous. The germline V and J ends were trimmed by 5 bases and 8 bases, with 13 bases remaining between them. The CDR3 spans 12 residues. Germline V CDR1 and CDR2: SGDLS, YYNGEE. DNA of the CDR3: TGTGCCAGCAGAGCCAACGGTTTGGAAGCTTTCTTT. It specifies CASRANGLEAFF.

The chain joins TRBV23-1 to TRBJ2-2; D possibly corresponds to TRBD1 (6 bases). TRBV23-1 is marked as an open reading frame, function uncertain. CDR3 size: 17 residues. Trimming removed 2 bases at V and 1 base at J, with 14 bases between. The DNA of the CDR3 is TGCGCCAGCAGTCAAAAAGTGACAGGTAAGAACACCGGGGAGCTGTTTTTT. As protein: CASSQKVTGKNTGELFF.

This CDR3 reads CSVETDSYGYTF. Written as DNA, the CDR3 is TGCAGCGTTGAAACCGACAGTTATGGCTACACCTTC. The J gene is TRBJ1-2, the V gene TRBV29-1; TRBD1 is a possible D gene (5 bases). Germline V gene lookup returns CDR1 SQVTM and CDR2 ANQGSEA. The CDR3 sequence is 12 residues long. V lost 2 bases to trimming and J lost 5 bases, with 9 bases between them.

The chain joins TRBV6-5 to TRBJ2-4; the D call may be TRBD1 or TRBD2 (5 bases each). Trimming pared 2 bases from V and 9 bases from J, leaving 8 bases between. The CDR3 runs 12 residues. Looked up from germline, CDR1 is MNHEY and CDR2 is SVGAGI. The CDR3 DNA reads TGTGCCAGCAGTTACAAGGGGAGCATTCAGTACTTC. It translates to CASSYKGSIQYF.

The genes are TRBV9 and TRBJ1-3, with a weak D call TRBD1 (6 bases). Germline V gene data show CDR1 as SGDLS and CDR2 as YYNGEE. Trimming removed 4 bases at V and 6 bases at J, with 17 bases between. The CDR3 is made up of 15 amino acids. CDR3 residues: CASSPVTGPLNTIYF. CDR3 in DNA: TGTGCCAGCAGCCCCGTCACAGGGCCCCTAAACACCATATATTTT.